This T cell receptor beta chain emerged from a study of cytomegalovirus exposure and HLA in healthy donors. With respect to this clone: Its cognate antigen is unknown.

The PCR made use of 60 Vbeta and 13 Jbeta primers. Sequencing used immunoSEQ multiplex PCR; TCRdb keeps in-frame clones, though not all of them. The sample lists approximately 140,000 clones, roughly 78% seen once, with roughly 6.8% in the top ten. V trimming: 6 bases; J trimming: 4 bases; junction bases outside the gene matches: 2. Germline V CDR1 and CDR2: SEHNR, FQNEAQ (reference sequence). The CDR3 spans 13 residues. Study-level findings and limits: In a later analysis, at a false discovery rate of 0.05, roughly 17,000 TCR beta sequences were associated with HLA alleles. Upon later analysis, HLA-associated TCR beta chains proved more clonally expanded than other, equally common chains.

This TCR was sampled from a man aged 50 to 60 in good health and CMV-seropositive. The specimen sequenced was PBMCs. V is TRBV7-9 and J is TRBJ1-4; 7 positions agree with TRBD1. Here the CDR3 reads CASRGQINEKLFF. For the CDR3, the DNA is TGTGCCAGCAGGGGACAGATTAATGAAAAACTGTTTTTT.